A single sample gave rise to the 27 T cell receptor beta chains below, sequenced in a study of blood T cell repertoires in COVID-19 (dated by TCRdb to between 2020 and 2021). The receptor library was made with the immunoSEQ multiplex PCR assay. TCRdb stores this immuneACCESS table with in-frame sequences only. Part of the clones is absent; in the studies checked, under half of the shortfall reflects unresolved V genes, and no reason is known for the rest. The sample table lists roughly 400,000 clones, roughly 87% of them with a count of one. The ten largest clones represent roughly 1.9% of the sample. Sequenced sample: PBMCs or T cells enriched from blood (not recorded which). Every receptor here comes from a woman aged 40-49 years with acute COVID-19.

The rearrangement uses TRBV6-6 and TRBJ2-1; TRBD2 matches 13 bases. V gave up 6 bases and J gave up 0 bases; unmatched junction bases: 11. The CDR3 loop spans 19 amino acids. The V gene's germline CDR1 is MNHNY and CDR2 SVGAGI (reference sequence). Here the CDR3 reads CASSLTATSGGNSYNEQFF. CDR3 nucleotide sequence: TGTGCCAGCAGCTTAACTGCGACTAGCGGGGGGAACTCCTACAATGAGCAGTTCTTC.

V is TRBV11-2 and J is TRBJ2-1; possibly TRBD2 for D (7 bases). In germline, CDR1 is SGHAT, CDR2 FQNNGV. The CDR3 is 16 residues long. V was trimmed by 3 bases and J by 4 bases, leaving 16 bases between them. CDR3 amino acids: CASSFRGGGLYNEQFF. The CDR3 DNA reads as TGTGCCAGCAGCTTCAGGGGCGGGGGACTATACAATGAGCAGTTCTTC.

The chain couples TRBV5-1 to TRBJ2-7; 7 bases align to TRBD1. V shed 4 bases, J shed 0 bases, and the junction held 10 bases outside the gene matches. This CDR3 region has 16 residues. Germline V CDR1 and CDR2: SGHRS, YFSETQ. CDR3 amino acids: CASSPNTGAISYEQYF. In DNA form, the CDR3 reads TGCGCCAGCAGCCCAAACACAGGGGCTATCTCCTACGAGCAGTACTTC.

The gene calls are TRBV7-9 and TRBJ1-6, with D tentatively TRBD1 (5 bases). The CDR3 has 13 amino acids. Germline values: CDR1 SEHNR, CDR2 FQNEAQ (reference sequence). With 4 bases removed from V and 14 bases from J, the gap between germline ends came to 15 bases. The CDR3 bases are TGTGCCAGCAGCTCAGGACACTTTCAAACCCTCCACTTT. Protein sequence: CASSSGHFQTLHF.

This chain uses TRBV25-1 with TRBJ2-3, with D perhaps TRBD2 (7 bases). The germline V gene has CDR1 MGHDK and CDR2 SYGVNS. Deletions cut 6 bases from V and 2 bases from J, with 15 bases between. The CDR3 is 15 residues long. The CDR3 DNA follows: TGTGCCAGCAGCGGGGGGCAGGTTTACACAGATACGCAGTATTTT. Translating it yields CASSGGQVYTDTQYF.

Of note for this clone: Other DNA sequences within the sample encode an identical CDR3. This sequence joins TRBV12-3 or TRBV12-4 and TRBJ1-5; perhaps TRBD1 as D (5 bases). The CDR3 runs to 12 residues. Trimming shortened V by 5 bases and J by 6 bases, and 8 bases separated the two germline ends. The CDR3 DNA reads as TGTGCCAGCAGTCGGCAGGGTCAGCCCCAGCATTTT. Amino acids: CASSRQGQPQHF.

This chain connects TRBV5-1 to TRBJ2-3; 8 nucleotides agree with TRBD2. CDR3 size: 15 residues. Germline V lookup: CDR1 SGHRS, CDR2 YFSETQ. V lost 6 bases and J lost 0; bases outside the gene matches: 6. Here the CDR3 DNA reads TGCGCCAGCAAGACTAGCGCCCCCAGCACAGATACGCAGTATTTT. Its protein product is CASKTSAPSTDTQYF.

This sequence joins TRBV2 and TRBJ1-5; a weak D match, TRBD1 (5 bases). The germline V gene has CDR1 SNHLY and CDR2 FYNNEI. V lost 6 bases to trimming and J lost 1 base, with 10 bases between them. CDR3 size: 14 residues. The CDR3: CASSENRSNQPQHF. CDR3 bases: TGTGCCAGCAGCGAAAACAGGAGCAATCAGCCCCAGCATTTT.

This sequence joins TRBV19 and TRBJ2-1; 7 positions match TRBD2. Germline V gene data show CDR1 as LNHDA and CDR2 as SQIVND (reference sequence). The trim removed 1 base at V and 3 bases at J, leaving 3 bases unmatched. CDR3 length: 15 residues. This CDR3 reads CASSIGGGFYNEQFF. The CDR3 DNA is TGTGCCAGTAGTATAGGGGGGGGATTCTACAATGAGCAGTTCTTC.

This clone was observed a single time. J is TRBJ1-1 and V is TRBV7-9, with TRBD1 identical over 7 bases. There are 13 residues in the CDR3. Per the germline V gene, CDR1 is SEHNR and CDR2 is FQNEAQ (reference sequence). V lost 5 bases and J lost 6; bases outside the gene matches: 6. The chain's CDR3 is CASSPGQLAEAFF. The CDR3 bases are TGTGCCAGCAGCCCGGGACAGCTGGCTGAAGCTTTCTTT. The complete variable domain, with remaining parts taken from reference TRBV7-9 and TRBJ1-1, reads DTGVSQNPRHKITKRGQNVTFRCDPISEHNRLYWYRQTLGQGPEFLTYFQNEAQLEKSRLLSDRFSAERPKGSFSTLEIQRTEQGDSAMYLCASSPGQLAEAFFGQGTRLTVV.

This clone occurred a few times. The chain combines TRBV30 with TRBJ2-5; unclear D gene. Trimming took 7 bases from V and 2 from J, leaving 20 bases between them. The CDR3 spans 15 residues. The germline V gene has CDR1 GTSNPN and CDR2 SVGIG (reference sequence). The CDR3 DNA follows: TGTGCCTACTCCCGACTCTACGAACTGCAAGAGACCCAGTACTTC. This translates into CAYSRLYELQETQYF. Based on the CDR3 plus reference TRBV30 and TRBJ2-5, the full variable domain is SQTIHQWPATLVQPVGSPLSLECTVEGTSNPNLYWYRQAAGRGLQLLFYSVGIGQISSEVPQNLSASRPQDRQFILSSKKLLLSDSGFYLCAYSRLYELQETQYFGPGTRLLVL.

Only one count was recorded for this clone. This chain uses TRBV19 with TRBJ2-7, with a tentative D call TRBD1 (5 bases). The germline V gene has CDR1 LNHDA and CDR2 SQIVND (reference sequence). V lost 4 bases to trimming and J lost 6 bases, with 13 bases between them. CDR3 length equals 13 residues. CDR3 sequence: CASSNGLQGEQYF. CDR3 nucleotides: TGTGCCAGTAGTAATGGCCTCCAGGGCGAGCAGTACTTC.

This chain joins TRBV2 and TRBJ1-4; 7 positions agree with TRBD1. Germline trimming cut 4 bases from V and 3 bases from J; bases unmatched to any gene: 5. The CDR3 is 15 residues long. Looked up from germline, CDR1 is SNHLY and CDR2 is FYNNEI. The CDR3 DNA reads TGTGCCAGCAGTGTTACGGGACAGCCTAATGAAAAACTGTTTTTT. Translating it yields CASSVTGQPNEKLFF.

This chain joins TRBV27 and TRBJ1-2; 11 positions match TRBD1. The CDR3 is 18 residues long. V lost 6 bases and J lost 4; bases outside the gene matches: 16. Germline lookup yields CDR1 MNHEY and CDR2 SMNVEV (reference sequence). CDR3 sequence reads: CASRSLRTGGLSGYGYTF. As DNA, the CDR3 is TGTGCCAGCAGGAGCTTACGGACAGGGGGCCTTTCGGGCTATGGCTACACCTTC.

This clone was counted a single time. CDR3 amino acids: CASSYSTGGGDSPLHF. The CDR3, as DNA: TGTGCCAGCAGTTACTCTACCGGTGGAGGGGATTCACCCCTCCACTTT. V usage is TRBV6-5 and J usage is TRBJ1-6, with a tentative D call TRBD1 (5 bases). This CDR3 region has 16 residues. The V and J ends lost 0 bases and 8 bases respectively, with 14 bases between them. Germline lookup yields CDR1 MNHEY and CDR2 SVGAGI.

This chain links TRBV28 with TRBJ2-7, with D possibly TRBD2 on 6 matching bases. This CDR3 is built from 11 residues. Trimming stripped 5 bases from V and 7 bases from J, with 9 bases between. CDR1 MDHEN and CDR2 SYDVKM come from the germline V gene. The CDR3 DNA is TGTGCCAGCAGTGGGAGCGGGGAGCAGTACTTC. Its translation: CASSGSGEQYF.

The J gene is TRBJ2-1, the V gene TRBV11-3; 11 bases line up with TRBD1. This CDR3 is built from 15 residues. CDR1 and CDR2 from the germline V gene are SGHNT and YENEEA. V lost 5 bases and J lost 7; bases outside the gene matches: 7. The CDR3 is CASSPTGTGGNEQFF. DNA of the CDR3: TGTGCCAGCAGCCCTACCGGGACAGGGGGAAATGAGCAGTTCTTC.

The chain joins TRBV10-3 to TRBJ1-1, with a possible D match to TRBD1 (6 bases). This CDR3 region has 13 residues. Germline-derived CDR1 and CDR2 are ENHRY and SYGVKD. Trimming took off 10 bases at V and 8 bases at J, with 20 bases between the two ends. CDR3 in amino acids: CATRTGREGEAFF. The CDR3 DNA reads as TGTGCCACCCGAACAGGGAGGGAGGGGGAAGCTTTCTTT.

The CDR3 protein is CAISESRQRAFF. DNA of the CDR3: TGTGCCATCAGTGAGTCGAGGCAAAGAGCTTTCTTT. The V and J genes are TRBV10-3 and TRBJ1-1; D gene uncertain. CDR3 length equals 12 residues. Looked up from germline, CDR1 is ENHRY and CDR2 is SYGVKD. The V gene lost 0 bases and the J gene lost 10 bases, with 9 bases spanning the gap.

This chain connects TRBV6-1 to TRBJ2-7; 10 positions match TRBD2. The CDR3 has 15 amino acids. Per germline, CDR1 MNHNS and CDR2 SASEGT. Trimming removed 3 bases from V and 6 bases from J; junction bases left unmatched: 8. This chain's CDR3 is CASSDLAGGSVEQYF. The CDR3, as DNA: TGTGCCAGCAGTGATTTAGCGGGGGGATCCGTCGAGCAGTACTTC.

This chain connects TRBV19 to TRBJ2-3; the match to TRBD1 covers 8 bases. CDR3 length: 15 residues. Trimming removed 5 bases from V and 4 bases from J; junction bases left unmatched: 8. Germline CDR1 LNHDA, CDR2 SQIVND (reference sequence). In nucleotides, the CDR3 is TGTGCCAGTAGTTACGGACAGGGAGAAGCAGATACGCAGTATTTT. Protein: CASSYGQGEADTQYF.

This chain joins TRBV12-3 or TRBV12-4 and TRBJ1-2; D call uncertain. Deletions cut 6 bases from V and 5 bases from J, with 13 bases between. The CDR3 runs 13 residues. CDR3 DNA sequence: TGTGCCAGCAGCCTCACCCCGGGATATGGCTACACCTTC. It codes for CASSLTPGYGYTF.

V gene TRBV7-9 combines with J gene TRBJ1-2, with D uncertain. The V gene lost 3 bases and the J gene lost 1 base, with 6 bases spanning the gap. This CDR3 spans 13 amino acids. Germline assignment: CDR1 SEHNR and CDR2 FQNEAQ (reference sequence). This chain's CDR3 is CASSFPGNYGYTF. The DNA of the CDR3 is TGTGCCAGCAGCTTTCCCGGTAACTATGGCTACACCTTC.

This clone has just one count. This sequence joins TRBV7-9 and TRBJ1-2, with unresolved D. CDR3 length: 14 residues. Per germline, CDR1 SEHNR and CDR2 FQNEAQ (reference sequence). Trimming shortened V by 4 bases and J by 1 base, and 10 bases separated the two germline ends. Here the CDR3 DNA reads TGTGCCAGCAGCTCAATGACTGTTAACTATGGCTACACCTTC. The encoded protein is CASSSMTVNYGYTF.

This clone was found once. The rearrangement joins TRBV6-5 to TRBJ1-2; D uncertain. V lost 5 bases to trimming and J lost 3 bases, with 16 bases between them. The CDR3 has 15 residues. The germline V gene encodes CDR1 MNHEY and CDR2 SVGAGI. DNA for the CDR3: TGTGCCAGCAGTAGAGTAGTTCCCGGTGACTATGGCTACACCTTC. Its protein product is CASSRVVPGDYGYTF.

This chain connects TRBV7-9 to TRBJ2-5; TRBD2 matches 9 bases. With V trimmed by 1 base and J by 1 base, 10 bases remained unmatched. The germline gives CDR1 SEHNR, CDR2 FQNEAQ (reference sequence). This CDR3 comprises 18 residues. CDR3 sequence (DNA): TGTGCCAGCAGCTTAGATCAGGGTAGCGGGGGCCCCCAAGAGACCCAGTACTTC. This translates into CASSLDQGSGGPQETQYF.

The CDR3: CASSFQANEKLFF. The CDR3 DNA sequence: TGTGCCAGCAGCTTCCAGGCTAATGAAAAACTGTTTTTT. This chain links TRBV5-6 with TRBJ1-4, with unresolved D. The CDR3 is made up of 13 amino acids. Germline V gene sequence: CDR1 SGHDT, CDR2 YYEEEE. V shed 2 bases and J shed 3 bases, with 5 bases lying between them.